Sequencing of this T cell receptor beta chain was carried out in a study of regulatory and conventional T cells in RAG deficiency. Concerning this clone itself: Its antigen is not known.

The germline V gene encodes CDR1 SQVTM and CDR2 ANQGSEA. V lost 2 bases to trimming and J lost 9 bases, with 11 bases between them. This CDR3 comprises 12 residues. Broader study findings: Compared with controls, unique Treg TCR beta sequences dropped approximately 100-fold in Omenn syndrome and CID/AS. Control T-cell subsets had markedly higher Shannon entropy and lower Simpson indices than RAG-deficient patients. Patient subsets had shorter CDR3s; Omenn Treg-Tconv overlap exceeded 80%.

The repertoire was sequenced with immunoSEQ multiplex PCR; TCRdb's copy has only in-frame clones and lacks some. The profile covers roughly 32,000 clones, with about nine tenths appearing a single time and roughly 13% taken by the ten largest. The same sample was also studied in work on regulatory T cells. From that study: The primer mix had 52 TRBV and 13 TRBJ primers. In patients, unique TRB V-J pairs were restricted and V/J usage skewed, especially in Tregs.

The sequenced sample was CD8+ T cells sorted from blood. This clonotype was sampled from a human donor in good health. This sequence joins TRBV29-1 and TRBJ2-1; D possibly matches TRBD1 or TRBD2 (5 bases each). The CDR3 sequence is CSVEHGAVEQFF. In nucleotides, the CDR3 is TGCAGCGTTGAACACGGGGCTGTTGAGCAGTTCTTC.